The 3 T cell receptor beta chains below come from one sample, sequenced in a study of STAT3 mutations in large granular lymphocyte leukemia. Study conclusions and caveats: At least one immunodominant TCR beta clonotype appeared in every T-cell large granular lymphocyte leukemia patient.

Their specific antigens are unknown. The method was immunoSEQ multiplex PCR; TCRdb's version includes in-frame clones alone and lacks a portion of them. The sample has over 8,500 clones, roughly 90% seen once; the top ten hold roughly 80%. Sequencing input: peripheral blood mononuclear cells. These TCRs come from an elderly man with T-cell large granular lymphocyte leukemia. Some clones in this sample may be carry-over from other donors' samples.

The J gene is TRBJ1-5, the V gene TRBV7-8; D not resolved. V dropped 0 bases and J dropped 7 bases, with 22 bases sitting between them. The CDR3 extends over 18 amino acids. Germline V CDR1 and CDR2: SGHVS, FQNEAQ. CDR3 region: CASSLARGEGQIRQPQHF. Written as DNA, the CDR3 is TGTGCCAGCAGCTTAGCGCGCGGAGAAGGGCAAATAAGACAGCCCCAGCATTTT.

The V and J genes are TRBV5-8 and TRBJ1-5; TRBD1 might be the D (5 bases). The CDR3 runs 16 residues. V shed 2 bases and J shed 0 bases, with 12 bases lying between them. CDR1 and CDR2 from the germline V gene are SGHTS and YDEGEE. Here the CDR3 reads CASSFWGAVSNQPQHF. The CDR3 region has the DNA TGTGCCAGCAGCTTTTGGGGCGCGGTTAGCAATCAGCCCCAGCATTTT.

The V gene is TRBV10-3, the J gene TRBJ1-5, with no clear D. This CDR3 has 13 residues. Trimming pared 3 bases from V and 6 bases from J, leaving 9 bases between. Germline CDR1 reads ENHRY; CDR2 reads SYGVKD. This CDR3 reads CAISDQVIQPQHF. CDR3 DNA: TGTGCCATCAGTGATCAGGTGATTCAGCCCCAGCATTTT.